The subject of this entry is one T cell receptor beta chain. There is no known antigen for this receptor. The germline gene is not matched at one end of the junction; a read error may be the cause. The sample carries other DNA sequences with the same CDR3. The data stem from a study of T cells after posttransplantation cyclophosphamide (dated by TCRdb to about 2016). About the full investigation: The study tracked T cell repertoire reconstitution by TRB sequencing after myeloablative bone marrow transplantation using posttransplantation cyclophosphamide as GVHD prophylaxis. Samples from around 40 PTCy-treated patients and roughly 17 related bone marrow donors of those patients were subjected to antigen receptor sequencing. Blood from all 35 or so PTCy patients with 1-year posttransplant specimens was subjected to TRB sequencing. Up to 3 additional blood samples from 2 to 5.2 years after transplant were also TRB-sequenced in 3 patients, as was pretransplant blood from 4 patients. Because TRA and TRB clonality correlated tightly in roughly nine samples, the subsequent TCR analyses were limited to TRB only. Public TRB sequences were checked against a database of over 3,500 sequences associated with responses to pathogens, tumor antigens, self-antigens and alloantigens.

The PTCy-treated patients were enrolled in a prospective multi-institutional clinical trial. Peripheral blood and bone marrow mononuclear cells were isolated by Ficoll-Hypaque density centrifugation and were cryopreserved. Genomic DNA was used for TRB sequencing, which was performed with the immunoSEQ assay at survey resolution or with the hsTCRB kit. On the authors' methods: The immunoSEQ software handled the initial read processing, while the LymphoSeq R package was used for the repertoire analyses. Clonality was calculated as 1 minus normalized Shannon entropy, and the Gini coefficient was also calculated for each TRB dataset. Phenotypes of unsorted samples were inferred by mapping TRB sequences from sorted subsets of the recipient or donor onto unsorted samples of the same recipient. TCRdb obtained this table from immuneACCESS and retained in-frame rearrangements with V and J assigned. These tables miss some clones; where compared with another copy, unresolved V genes account for less than half of the shortfall, and the remainder is unexplained. The DNA gave D and trimming, while V, J and clone size come from that table. Across this sample there are approximately 32,000 clones, with roughly 90% seen only once. The ten largest clones represent around 14% of the sample.

What the work shows at the level of the full study, not this receptor alone: Across approximately 45 patients, TRB clonality was highly associated with recipient CMV seropositivity and CMV reactivation, and PTCy diversity was similar to diversity in CNI/methotrexate controls. The TRB repertoires of T cells infiltrating skin or the GI tract showed only limited overlap with the TRB repertoires found in blood. Donor-recipient similarity was low at 1-2 months but increased during the first year, and donor CD8+ memory clones often dominated later blood repertoires.

The CDR3 sequence holds 13 residues, the cysteine and phenylalanine included. Only the CDR3 DNA stays, 39 bases, in frame from base 1. CDR1 and CDR2 (MDHEN, SYDVKM) derive from the germline V gene. Recombination linked TRBV28 to TRBJ1-6; 11 middle bases align to TRBD1. The material sequenced was PBMCs. The sequence was obtained from a woman aged 40 to 55 with a blood cancer, CMV-positive, and with a related stem cell donor. The CDR3 has the sequence CASGTGGNSPLHF. The nucleotide sequence is given as TGTGCCAGCGGGACAGGGGGAAATTCCCCCCTCCACTTT.